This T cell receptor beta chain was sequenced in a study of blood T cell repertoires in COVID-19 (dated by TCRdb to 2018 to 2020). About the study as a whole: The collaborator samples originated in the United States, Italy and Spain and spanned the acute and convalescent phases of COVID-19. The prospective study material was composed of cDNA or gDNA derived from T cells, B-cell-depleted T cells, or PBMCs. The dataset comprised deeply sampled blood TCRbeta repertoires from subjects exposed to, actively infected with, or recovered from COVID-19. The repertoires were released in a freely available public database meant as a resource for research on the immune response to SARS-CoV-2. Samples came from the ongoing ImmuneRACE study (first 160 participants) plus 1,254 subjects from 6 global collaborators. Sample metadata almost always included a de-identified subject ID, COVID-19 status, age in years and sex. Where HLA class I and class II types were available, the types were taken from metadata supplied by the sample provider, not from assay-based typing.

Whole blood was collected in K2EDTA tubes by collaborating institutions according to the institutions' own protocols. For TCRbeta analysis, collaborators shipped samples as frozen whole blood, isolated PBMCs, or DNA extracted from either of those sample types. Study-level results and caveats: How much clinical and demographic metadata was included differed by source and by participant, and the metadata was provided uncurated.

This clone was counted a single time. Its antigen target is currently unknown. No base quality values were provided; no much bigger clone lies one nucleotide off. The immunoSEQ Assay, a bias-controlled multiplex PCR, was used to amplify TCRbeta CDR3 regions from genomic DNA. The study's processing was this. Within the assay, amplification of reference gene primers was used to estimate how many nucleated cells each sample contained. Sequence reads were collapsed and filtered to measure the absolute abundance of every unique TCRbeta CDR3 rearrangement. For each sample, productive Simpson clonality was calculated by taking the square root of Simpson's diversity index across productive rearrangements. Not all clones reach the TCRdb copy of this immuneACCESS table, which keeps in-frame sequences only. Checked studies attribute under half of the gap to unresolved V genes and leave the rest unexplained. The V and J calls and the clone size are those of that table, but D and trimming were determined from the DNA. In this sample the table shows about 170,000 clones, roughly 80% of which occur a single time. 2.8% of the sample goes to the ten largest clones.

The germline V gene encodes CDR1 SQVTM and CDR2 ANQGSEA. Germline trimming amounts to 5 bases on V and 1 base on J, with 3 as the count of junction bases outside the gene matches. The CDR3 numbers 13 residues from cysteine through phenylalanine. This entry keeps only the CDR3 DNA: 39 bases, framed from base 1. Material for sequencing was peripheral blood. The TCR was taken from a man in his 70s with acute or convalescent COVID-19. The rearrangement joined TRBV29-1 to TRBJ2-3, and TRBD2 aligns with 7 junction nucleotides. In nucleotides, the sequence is TGCAGCGTTCTTGCGGGAGGCACAGATACGCAGTATTTT. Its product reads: CSVLAGGTDTQYF.